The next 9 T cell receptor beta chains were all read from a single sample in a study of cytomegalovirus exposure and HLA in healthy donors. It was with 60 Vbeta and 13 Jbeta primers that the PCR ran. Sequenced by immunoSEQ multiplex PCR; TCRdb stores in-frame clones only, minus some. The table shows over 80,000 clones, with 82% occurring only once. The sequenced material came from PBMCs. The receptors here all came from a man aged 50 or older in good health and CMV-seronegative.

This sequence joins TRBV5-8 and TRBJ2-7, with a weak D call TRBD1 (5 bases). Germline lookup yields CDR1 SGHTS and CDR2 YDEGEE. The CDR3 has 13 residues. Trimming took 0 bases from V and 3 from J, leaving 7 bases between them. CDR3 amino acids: CASSLGQLYEQYF. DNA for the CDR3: TGTGCCAGCAGCTTGGGACAGCTCTACGAGCAGTACTTC.

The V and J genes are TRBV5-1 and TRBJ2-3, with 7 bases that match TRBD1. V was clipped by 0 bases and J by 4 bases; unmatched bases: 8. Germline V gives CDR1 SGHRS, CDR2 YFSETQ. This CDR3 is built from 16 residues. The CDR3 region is CASSLAGTEGSDTQYF. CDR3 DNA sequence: TGCGCCAGCAGCTTGGCAGGGACAGAAGGCTCAGATACGCAGTATTTT.

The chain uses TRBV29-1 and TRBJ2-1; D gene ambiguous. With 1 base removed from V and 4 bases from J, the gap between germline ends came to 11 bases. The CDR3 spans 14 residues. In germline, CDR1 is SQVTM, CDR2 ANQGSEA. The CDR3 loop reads CSVEGPQQYNEQFF. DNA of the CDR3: TGCAGCGTTGAAGGTCCTCAACAATACAATGAGCAGTTCTTC.

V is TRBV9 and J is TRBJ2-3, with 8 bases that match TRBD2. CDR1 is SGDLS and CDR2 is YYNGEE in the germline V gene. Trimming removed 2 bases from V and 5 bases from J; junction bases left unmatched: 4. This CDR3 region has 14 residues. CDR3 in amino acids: CASSVVGGGDTQYF. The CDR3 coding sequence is TGTGCCAGCAGCGTTGTCGGGGGGGGAGATACGCAGTATTTT.

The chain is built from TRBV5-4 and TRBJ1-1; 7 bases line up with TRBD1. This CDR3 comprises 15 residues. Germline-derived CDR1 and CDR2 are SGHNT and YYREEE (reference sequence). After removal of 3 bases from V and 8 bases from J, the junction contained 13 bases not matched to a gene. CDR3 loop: CASSSKYRGLREAFF. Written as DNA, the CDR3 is TGTGCCAGCAGCTCCAAGTACAGGGGATTGAGGGAAGCTTTCTTT.

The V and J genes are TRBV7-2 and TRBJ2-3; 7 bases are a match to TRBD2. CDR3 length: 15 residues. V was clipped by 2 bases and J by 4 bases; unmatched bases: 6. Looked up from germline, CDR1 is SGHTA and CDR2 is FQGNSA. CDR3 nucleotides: TGTGCCAGCAGCTTATGGGGGAGGGCCGCAGATACGCAGTATTTT. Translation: CASSLWGRAADTQYF.

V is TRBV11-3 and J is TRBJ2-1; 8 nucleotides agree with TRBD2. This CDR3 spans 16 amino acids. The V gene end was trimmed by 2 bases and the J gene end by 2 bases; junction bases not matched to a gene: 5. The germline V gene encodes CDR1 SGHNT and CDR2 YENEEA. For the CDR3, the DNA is TGTGCCAGCAGCTTACGATCGGGAGGGACCTACAATGAGCAGTTCTTC. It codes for CASSLRSGGTYNEQFF.

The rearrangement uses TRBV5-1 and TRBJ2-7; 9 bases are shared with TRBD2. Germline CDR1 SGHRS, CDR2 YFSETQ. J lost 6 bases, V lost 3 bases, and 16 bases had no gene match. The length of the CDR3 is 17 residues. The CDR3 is CASSSVPLGAGGGEQYF. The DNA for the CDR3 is TGCGCCAGCAGCTCCGTACCCCTGGGGGCGGGAGGGGGCGAGCAGTACTTC.

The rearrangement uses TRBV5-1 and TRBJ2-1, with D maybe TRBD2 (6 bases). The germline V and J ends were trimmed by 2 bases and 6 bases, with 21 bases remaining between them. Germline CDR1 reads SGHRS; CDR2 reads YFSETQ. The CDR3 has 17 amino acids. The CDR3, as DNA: TGCGCCAGCAGCTTTGCCCCGGGTGAGGAGGGTAGCAATGAGCAGTTCTTC. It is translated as CASSFAPGEEGSNEQFF. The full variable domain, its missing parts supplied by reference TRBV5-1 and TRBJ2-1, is KAGVTQTPRYLIKTRGQQVTLSCSPISGHRSVSWYQQTPGQGLQFLFEYFSETQRNKGNFPGRFSGRQFSNSRSEMNVSTLELGDSALYLCASSFAPGEEGSNEQFFGPGTRLTVL.